Below are 3 T cell receptor beta chains sequenced from a single sample in a study of blood T cell repertoires in COVID-19. Produced via immunoSEQ multiplex PCR; TCRdb's table is partial and in-frame only. In the table there are about 220,000 clones, approximately 80% of which are singletons. The sample was peripheral blood. These receptor sequences come from a human donor in a cohort sampled during active COVID-19.

V and J are TRBV3-1 (or the pseudogene TRBV3-2) and TRBJ2-5, with D possibly being TRBD1 (6 bases). CDR1 is LGHDT and CDR2 is YNNKEL in the germline V gene (reference sequence). V dropped 2 bases and J dropped 2 bases, with 21 bases sitting between them. This CDR3 is built from 18 residues. The DNA for the CDR3 is TGTGCCAGCAGCCAATCCTTGTATGGGGCAGGGGTTCAAGAGACCCAGTACTTC. This gives the protein CASSQSLYGAGVQETQYF.

This clone was picked up many times. The chain carries TRBV18 and TRBJ1-3; 7 nucleotides align to TRBD1. The CDR3 spans 15 residues. V lost 4 bases to trimming and J lost 1 base; unmatched junction nucleotides: 4. In germline, CDR1 is KGHSH, CDR2 LQKENI. The DNA of the CDR3 is TGTGCCAGCTCACGACAGGGAAAATCTGGAAACACCATATATTTT. The encoded protein is CASSRQGKSGNTIYF.

The V call is TRBV24-1, the J call TRBJ2-3; 9 nucleotides agree with TRBD1. Trimming took 1 base from V and 4 from J; bases not matched to a gene: 2. Germline V gene data show CDR1 as KGHDR and CDR2 as SFDVKD. The length of the CDR3 is 15 residues. This chain's CDR3 is CATSDLTGGADTQYF. CDR3 coding DNA: TGTGCCACCAGTGATTTAACAGGGGGCGCAGATACGCAGTATTTT.